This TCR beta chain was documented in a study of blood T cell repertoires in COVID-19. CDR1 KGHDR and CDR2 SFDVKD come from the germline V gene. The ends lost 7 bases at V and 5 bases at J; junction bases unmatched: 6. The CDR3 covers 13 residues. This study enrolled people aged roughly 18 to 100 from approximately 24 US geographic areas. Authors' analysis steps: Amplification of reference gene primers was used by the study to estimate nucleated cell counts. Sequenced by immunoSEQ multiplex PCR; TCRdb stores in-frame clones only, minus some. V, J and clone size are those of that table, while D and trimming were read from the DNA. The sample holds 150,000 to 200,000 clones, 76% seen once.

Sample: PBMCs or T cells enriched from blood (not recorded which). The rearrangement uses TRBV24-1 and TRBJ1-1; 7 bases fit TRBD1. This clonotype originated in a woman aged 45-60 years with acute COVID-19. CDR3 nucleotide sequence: TGTGCCACCAGGACAGGGAAGAGAACTGAAGCTTTCTTT. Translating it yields CATRTGKRTEAFF.